The source of this T cell receptor beta chain is a study of T-cell memory formation after mild COVID-19. This clonotype was detected only a few times. TCRdb fed the 5' RACE reads into MiXCR, producing one record per CDR3 protein. The table lists under 450,000 distinct CDR3 sequences, less than 25% of them singletons. The CDR3 contains 13 residues. The junction had 7 bases not matched to a gene; V was cut back by 3 bases and J by 7 bases. CDR1 and CDR2 from the germline V gene are DFQATT and SNEGSKA (reference sequence). This receptor was identified in an adult woman who had mild COVID-19 (a few samples of this study predate the infection). Cell type and time point are not known. The source material was PBMCs or a T cell subset sorted from them (not recorded which). V usage is TRBV20-1 and J usage is TRBJ1-2, with 8 positions matching TRBD1. In DNA, the CDR3 is TGCAGTGCTAGGGTACAGGGGGTGAGTGGCTACACCTTC. The encoded protein is CSARVQGVSGYTF.